Listed here are 28 T cell receptor beta chains from one sample, sequenced in a study of blood T cell repertoires in COVID-19. The assay was immunoSEQ multiplex PCR, and TCRdb's table has in-frame clones only and misses some. The sample lists some 96,000 clones, around four fifths occurring once. Sequencing was performed on peripheral blood. The origin of the receptors is a man in his 70s with active or convalescent COVID-19.

The chain recombines TRBV11-2 with TRBJ2-5, with 12 nucleotides matching TRBD2. CDR1 and CDR2 from the germline V gene are SGHAT and FQNNGV. Losses at the gene ends were 6 bases for V and 4 bases for J; bases not matched to a gene: 12. The CDR3 extends over 17 amino acids. This chain's CDR3 is CASSWTSGVGSGETQYF. CDR3 DNA sequence: TGTGCCAGCAGTTGGACTAGCGGGGTCGGTTCAGGAGAGACCCAGTACTTC. Full variable domain (outside the CDR3, taken from reference TRBV11-2 and TRBJ2-5): EAGVAQSPRYKIIEKRQSVAFWCNPISGHATLYWYQQILGQGPKLLIQFQNNGVVDDSQLPKDRFSAERLKGVDSTLKIQPAKLEDSAVYLCASSWTSGVGSGETQYFGPGTRLLVL.

The chain is built from TRBV7-2 and TRBJ1-4; D gene uncertain. This CDR3 region has 15 residues. The V end was cut by 0 bases, the J end by 8 bases, with 13 bases between. The germline V gene has CDR1 SGHTA and CDR2 FQGNSA. The CDR3 loop reads CASSLAGGILEKLFF. The CDR3, as DNA: TGTGCCAGCAGCTTAGCGGGAGGGATTCTCGAAAAACTGTTTTTT.

The J gene is TRBJ2-6, the V gene TRBV30; D perhaps matches TRBD2 (5 bases). Germline V lookup: CDR1 GTSNPN, CDR2 SVGIG (reference sequence). Trimming left V 1 base short and J 0 bases short, with 10 bases between. This CDR3 comprises 16 residues. The CDR3 protein is CAWSGLGSSGANVLTF. The CDR3, as DNA: TGTGCCTGGAGTGGACTGGGGAGCTCTGGGGCCAACGTCCTGACTTTC.

This clone showed up just once. This chain uses TRBV5-1 with TRBJ1-1; TRBD1 might be the D (5 bases). The CDR3 spans 13 residues. Germline assignment: CDR1 SGHRS and CDR2 YFSETQ. The V gene lost 4 bases and the J gene lost 1 base, with 8 bases spanning the gap. The CDR3 DNA reads as TGCGCCAGCAGCCCGGACACGAACACTGAAGCTTTCTTT. This codes for CASSPDTNTEAFF.

The chain's CDR3 is CASSLSGYEQYF. Here the CDR3 DNA reads TGCGCCAGCAGCTTGTCGGGATACGAGCAGTACTTC. The V gene is TRBV5-1, the J gene TRBJ2-7, with D perhaps TRBD2 (5 bases). V shed 1 base and J shed 4 bases, with 6 bases lying between them. The germline gives CDR1 SGHRS, CDR2 YFSETQ. The CDR3 length is 12 residues.

This clone occurred a few times. This chain connects TRBV14 to TRBJ2-2; D remains unclear. The CDR3 has 12 amino acids. Germline V gives CDR1 SGHDN, CDR2 FVKESK. V lost 1 base and J 5 bases, leaving 2 bases between the germline ends. The DNA of the CDR3 is TGTGCCAGCAGCCAAGCTACCGGGGAGCTGTTTTTT. Translated: CASSQATGELFF.

This chain links TRBV24-1 with TRBJ2-3, with 7 nucleotides matching TRBD1. CDR1 KGHDR and CDR2 SFDVKD come from the germline V gene. V shed 4 bases, J shed 0 bases, and the junction held 6 bases outside the gene matches. This CDR3 has 16 amino acids. The CDR3 sequence: CATSDSTGPSTDTQYF. DNA for the CDR3: TGTGCCACCAGTGACTCGACAGGGCCTAGCACAGATACGCAGTATTTT.

CDR3 bases: TGTGCCAGCAGCTGGGGCCGGGGGAATTCACCCCTCCACTTT. It is translated as CASSWGRGNSPLHF. The V and J genes are TRBV2 and TRBJ1-6; TRBD1 is a possible D gene (5 bases). The CDR3 has 14 amino acids. Germline V gene lookup returns CDR1 SNHLY and CDR2 FYNNEI. V lost 6 bases, J lost 7 bases, and 13 bases lay in between.

This clone has just one count. The V call is TRBV30, the J call TRBJ2-2; unclear D gene. The CDR3 spans 13 residues. The germline gives CDR1 GTSNPN, CDR2 SVGIG (reference sequence). The V and J ends lost 2 bases and 2 bases respectively, with 6 bases between them. The CDR3, as DNA: TGTGCCTGGAGTCCCCATAACACCGGGGAGCTGTTTTTT. Residues: CAWSPHNTGELFF.

The CDR3 is CASSVGLTFGSGNTIYF. The CDR3 nucleotides are TGTGCCAGCAGCGTAGGGCTTACGTTCGGGTCTGGAAACACCATATATTTT. The genes are TRBV9 and TRBJ1-3; D ambiguous. V dropped 0 bases and J dropped 1 base, with 14 bases sitting between them. CDR1 and CDR2 (germline): SGDLS, YYNGEE. The CDR3 sequence is 17 residues long.

The J gene is TRBJ1-1, the V gene TRBV5-6; 7 bases map to TRBD1. In germline, CDR1 is SGHDT, CDR2 YYEEEE. There are 14 residues in the CDR3. V was pared by 4 bases and J by 6 bases, with 9 bases of the junction left unmatched. The CDR3 loop is CASSIGDSGAEAFF. Written as DNA, the CDR3 is TGTGCCAGCAGCATAGGGGACAGTGGCGCTGAAGCTTTCTTT.

The V gene is TRBV2, the J gene TRBJ1-5; D possibly corresponds to TRBD1 (5 bases). This CDR3 is built from 14 residues. Germline lookup yields CDR1 SNHLY and CDR2 FYNNEI. V was shortened by 6 bases and J by 5 bases, with 14 bases between the two germline ends. CDR3 DNA: TGTGCCAGCAGGGCAACGGCGGGACATCAGCCCCAGCATTTT. Translated, it gives CASRATAGHQPQHF.

The chain recombines TRBV18 with TRBJ1-5; 8 positions match TRBD1. The CDR3 is 15 residues long. Germline lookup yields CDR1 KGHSH and CDR2 LQKENI. With V trimmed by 6 bases and J by 2 bases, 6 bases remained unmatched. CDR3 DNA sequence: TGTGCCAGCTCGCCAGGGGGCCACGGCAATCAGCCCCAGCATTTT. This gives the protein CASSPGGHGNQPQHF.

This clone was seen once. This sequence joins TRBV7-2 and TRBJ2-1; the D gene is possibly TRBD2 (7 bases). This CDR3 region has 16 residues. Trimming shortened V by 1 base and J by 1 base, and 11 bases separated the two germline ends. Germline V CDR1 and CDR2: SGHTA, FQGNSA. The CDR3 DNA reads TGTGCCAGCAGCTTAGGGGGAGGGGGTTCCTACAATGAGCAGTTCTTC. Translation: CASSLGGGGSYNEQFF.

This rearrangement joins TRBV30 to TRBJ2-7, with 9 bases aligning to TRBD2. CDR1 is GTSNPN and CDR2 is SVGIG in the germline V gene (reference sequence). After removal of 2 bases from V and 3 bases from J, the junction contained 2 bases not matched to a gene. The CDR3 is 13 residues long. CDR3 sequence reads: CAWSPSGNYEQYF. Here the CDR3 DNA reads TGTGCCTGGAGTCCTAGCGGGAACTACGAGCAGTACTTC.

The chain carries TRBV24-1 and TRBJ1-2, with TRBD1 identical over 8 bases. The V gene's germline CDR1 is KGHDR and CDR2 SFDVKD. The CDR3 spans 14 residues. The trim removed 1 base at V and 7 bases at J, leaving 4 bases unmatched. CDR3 region: CATSDLDRGGGYTF. The CDR3 DNA is TGTGCCACCAGTGATTTAGACAGGGGTGGTGGCTACACCTTC.

The V gene is TRBV3-1 (or the pseudogene TRBV3-2), the J gene TRBJ1-1; the D is unclear. Trimming shortened V by 4 bases and J by 7 bases, and 10 bases separated the two germline ends. The CDR3 consists of 12 residues. Germline CDR1 LGHDT, CDR2 YNNKEL (reference sequence). The CDR3 region has the DNA TGTGCCAGCAGCCCAGGACTGGGTGAAGCTTTCTTT. Protein sequence: CASSPGLGEAFF.

This clone was recorded only once. V usage is TRBV11-2 and J usage is TRBJ2-7; D might be TRBD2 (7 bases). This CDR3 spans 15 amino acids. V was trimmed by 5 bases and J by 3 bases, leaving 17 bases between them. Germline loops: CDR1 SGHAT, CDR2 FQNNGV. CDR3 protein: CASSPLGGGIYEQYF. Here the CDR3 DNA reads TGTGCCAGCAGCCCCCTTGGCGGGGGCATCTACGAGCAGTACTTC.

V and J are TRBV9 and TRBJ2-3; 7 bases fit TRBD2. The CDR3 totals 15 residues. V dropped 0 bases and J dropped 4; count of bases not matched to a gene: 5. From germline, CDR1 is SGDLS and CDR2 YYNGEE. The chain's CDR3 is CASSVASRGADTQYF. The CDR3 DNA is TGTGCCAGCAGCGTAGCGTCCCGGGGGGCAGATACGCAGTATTTT.

The chain carries TRBV15 and TRBJ1-1, with D maybe TRBD1 (6 bases). V was pared by 7 bases and J by 0 bases, with 9 bases between. Germline CDR1 LNHNV, CDR2 YYDKDF (reference sequence). The CDR3 has 13 residues. The CDR3 loop reads CATTTGMNTEAFF. CDR3 nucleotides: TGTGCCACCACAACAGGGATGAACACTGAAGCTTTCTTT.

The V and J genes are TRBV6-5 and TRBJ2-1, with 7 bases lining up with TRBD2. Germline-derived CDR1 and CDR2 are MNHEY and SVGAGI. CDR3 length equals 13 residues. Unmatched junction bases numbered 9, after V lost 6 bases and J lost 10 bases. The CDR3 loop reads CASSRDYRMEQFF. Here the CDR3 DNA reads TGTGCCAGCAGCCGGGACTACCGGATGGAGCAGTTCTTC.

The rearrangement uses TRBV5-6 and TRBJ1-5, with unresolved D. Deletions cut 2 bases from V and 7 bases from J, with 7 bases between. Germline V gene sequence: CDR1 SGHDT, CDR2 YYEEEE. This CDR3 has 12 amino acids. CDR3 protein: CASSLRGQPQHF. The CDR3 DNA sequence: TGTGCCAGCAGCTTACGAGGGCAGCCCCAGCATTTT.

V and J are TRBV7-6 and TRBJ2-7; maybe TRBD2 (5 bases). The ends were cut back, 3 bases at V and 3 bases at J, with 15 bases in the middle. The CDR3 spans 15 residues. Germline values: CDR1 SGHVS, CDR2 FNYEAQ. CDR3 region: CASSFSGGGLYEQYF. The DNA of the CDR3 is TGTGCCAGCAGCTTTAGTGGAGGCGGGCTCTACGAGCAGTACTTC. Full variable domain (outside the CDR3, taken from reference TRBV7-6 and TRBJ2-7): GAGVSQSPRYKVTKRGQDVALRCDPISGHVSLYWYRQALGQGPEFLTYFNYEAQQDKSGLPNDRFSAERPEGSISTLTIQRTEQRDSAMYRCASSFSGGGLYEQYFGPGTRLTVT.

This clone was picked up a small number of times. CDR3 DNA sequence: TGTGCCAGCAGTTCTCCTGGGACTGCATCCTACGAGCAGTACTTC. This gives the protein CASSSPGTASYEQYF. The chain recombines TRBV6-5 with TRBJ2-7; TRBD2 is a possible D gene (6 bases). Germline loops: CDR1 MNHEY, CDR2 SVGAGI. The CDR3 contains 15 residues. V was shortened by 4 bases and J by 1 base, with 14 bases between the two germline ends.

This chain joins TRBV7-9 and TRBJ2-3; maybe TRBD2 (6 bases). V was trimmed by 7 bases and J by 0 bases, leaving 17 bases between them. The germline CDR1 and CDR2 sequences are SEHNR and FQNEAQ (reference sequence). The CDR3 totals 16 residues. CDR3: CASNSSTGDSTDTQYF. CDR3 bases: TGTGCCAGCAACTCCTCGACGGGAGATAGCACAGATACGCAGTATTTT.

J is TRBJ2-3 and V is TRBV7-6, with 10 bases that match TRBD1. There are 16 residues in the CDR3. CDR1 and CDR2 (germline): SGHVS, FNYEAQ. V shed 4 bases and J 5 bases; nucleotides not matched to a gene: 9. The CDR3 reads CASSYPRTGGIDTQYF. For the CDR3, the DNA is TGTGCCAGCAGCTACCCCCGGACAGGGGGGATAGATACGCAGTATTTT.

The rearrangement joins TRBV4-2 to TRBJ2-3; D gene uncertain. The CDR3 runs 13 residues. Germline V CDR1 and CDR2: LGHNA, YNFKEQ. V was pared by 1 base and J by 4 bases, with 6 bases between. CDR3 sequence (DNA): TGTGCCAGCAGCCAAGTCTCCCCAGATACGCAGTATTTT. Translation: CASSQVSPDTQYF.

The chain employs TRBV13 and TRBJ1-6; TRBD1 matches 8 bases. The ends lost 8 bases at V and 9 bases at J; junction bases unmatched: 12. This CDR3 has 15 amino acids. Germline V gene sequence: CDR1 PRHDT, CDR2 FYEKMQ (reference sequence). The CDR3 DNA reads TGTGCCAGCTCTTTTACAGGGGGGGTTACTTCACCCCTCCACTTT. Translation gives CASSFTGGVTSPLHF.